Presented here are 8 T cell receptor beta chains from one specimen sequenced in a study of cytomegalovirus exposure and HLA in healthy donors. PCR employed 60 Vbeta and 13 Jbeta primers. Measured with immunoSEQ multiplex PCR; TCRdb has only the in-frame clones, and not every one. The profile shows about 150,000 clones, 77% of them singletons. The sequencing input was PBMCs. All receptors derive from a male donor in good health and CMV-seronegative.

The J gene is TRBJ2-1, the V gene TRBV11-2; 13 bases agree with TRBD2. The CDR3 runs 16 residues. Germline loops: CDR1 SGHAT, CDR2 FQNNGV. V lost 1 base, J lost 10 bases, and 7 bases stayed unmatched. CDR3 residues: CASSLGVLAGGVEQFF. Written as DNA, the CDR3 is TGTGCCAGCAGCTTAGGGGTACTAGCGGGAGGGGTGGAGCAGTTCTTC.

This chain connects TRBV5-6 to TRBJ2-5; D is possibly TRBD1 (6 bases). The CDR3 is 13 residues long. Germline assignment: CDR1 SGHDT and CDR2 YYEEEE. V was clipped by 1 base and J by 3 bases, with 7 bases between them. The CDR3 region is CASSLTGKETQYF. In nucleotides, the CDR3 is TGTGCCAGCAGCTTGACAGGGAAAGAGACCCAGTACTTC.

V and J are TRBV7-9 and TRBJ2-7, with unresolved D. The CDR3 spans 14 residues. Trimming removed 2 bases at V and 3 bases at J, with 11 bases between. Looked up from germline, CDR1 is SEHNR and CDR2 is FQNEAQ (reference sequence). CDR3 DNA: TGTGCCAGCAGCTTAAGTCTTCGGGTCTACGAGCAGTACTTC. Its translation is CASSLSLRVYEQYF.

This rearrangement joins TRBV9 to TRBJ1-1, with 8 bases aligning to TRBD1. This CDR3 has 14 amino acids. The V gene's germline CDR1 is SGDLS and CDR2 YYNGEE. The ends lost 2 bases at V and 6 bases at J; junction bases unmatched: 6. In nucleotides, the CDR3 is TGTGCCAGCAGCGTCACTCCAGGGGGCCCTGAAGCTTTCTTT. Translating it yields CASSVTPGGPEAFF.

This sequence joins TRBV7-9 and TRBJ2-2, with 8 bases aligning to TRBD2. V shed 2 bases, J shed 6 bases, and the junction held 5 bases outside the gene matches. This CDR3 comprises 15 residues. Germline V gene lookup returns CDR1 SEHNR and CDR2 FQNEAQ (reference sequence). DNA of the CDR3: TGTGCCAGCAGCTTAATGTTAGCGGGGTCCGGGGAGCTGTTTTTT. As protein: CASSLMLAGSGELFF.

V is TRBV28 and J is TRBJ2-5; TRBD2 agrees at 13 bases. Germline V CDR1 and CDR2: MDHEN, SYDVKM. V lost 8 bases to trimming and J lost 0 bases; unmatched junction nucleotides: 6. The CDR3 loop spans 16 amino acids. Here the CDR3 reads CASLGLAGSYQETQYF. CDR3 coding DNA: TGTGCCAGCCTGGGACTAGCGGGATCGTACCAAGAGACCCAGTACTTC.

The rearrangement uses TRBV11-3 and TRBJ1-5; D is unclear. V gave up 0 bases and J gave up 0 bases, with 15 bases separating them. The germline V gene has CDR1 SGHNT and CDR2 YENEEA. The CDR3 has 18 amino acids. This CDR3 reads CASSLDRWAVYSNQPQHF. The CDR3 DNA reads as TGTGCCAGCAGCTTAGATCGGTGGGCAGTCTATAGCAATCAGCCCCAGCATTTT. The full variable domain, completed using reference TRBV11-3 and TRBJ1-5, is EAGVVQSPRYKIIEKKQPVAFWCNPISGHNTLYWYLQNLGQGPELLIRYENEEAVDDSQLPKDRFSAERLKGVDSTLKIQPAELGDSAVYLCASSLDRWAVYSNQPQHFGDGTRLSIL.

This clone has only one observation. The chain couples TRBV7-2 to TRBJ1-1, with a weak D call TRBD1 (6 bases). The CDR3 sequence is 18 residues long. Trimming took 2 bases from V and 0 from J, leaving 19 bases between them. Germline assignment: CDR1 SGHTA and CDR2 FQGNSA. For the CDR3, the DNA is TGTGCCAGCAGCTTAAGGGCCCTAGGGGGTGGAATGAACACTGAAGCTTTCTTT. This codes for CASSLRALGGGMNTEAFF. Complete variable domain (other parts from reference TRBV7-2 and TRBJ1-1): GAGVSQSPSNKVTEKGKDVELRCDPISGHTALYWYRQSLGQGLEFLIYFQGNSAPDKSGLPSDRFSAERTGGSVSTLTIQRTQQEDSAVYLCASSLRALGGGMNTEAFFGQGTRLTVV.